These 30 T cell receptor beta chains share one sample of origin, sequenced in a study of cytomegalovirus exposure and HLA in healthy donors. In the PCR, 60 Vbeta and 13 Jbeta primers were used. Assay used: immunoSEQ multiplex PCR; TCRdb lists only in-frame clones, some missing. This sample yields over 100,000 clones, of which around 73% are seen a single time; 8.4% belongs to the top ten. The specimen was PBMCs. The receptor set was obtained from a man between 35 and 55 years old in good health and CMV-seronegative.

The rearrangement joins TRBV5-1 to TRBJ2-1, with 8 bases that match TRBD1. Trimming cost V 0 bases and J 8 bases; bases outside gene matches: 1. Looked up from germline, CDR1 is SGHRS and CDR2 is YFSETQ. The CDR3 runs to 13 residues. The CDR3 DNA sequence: TGCGCCAGCAGCTTGGAACAGGGGGATGAGCAGTTCTTC. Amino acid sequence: CASSLEQGDEQFF.

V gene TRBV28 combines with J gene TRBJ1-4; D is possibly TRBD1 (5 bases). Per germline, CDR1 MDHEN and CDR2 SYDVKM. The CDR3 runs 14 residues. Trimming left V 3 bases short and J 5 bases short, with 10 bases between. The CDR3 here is CASSFQGNNEKLFF. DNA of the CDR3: TGTGCCAGCAGTTTTCAGGGTAACAATGAAAAACTGTTTTTT.

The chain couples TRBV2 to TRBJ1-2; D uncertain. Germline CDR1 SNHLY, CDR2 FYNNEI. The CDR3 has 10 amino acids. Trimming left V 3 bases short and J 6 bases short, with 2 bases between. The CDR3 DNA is TGTGCCAGCAGTGATAATGGCTACACCTTC. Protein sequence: CASSDNGYTF. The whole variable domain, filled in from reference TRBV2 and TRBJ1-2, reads EPEVTQTPSHQVTQMGQEVILRCVPISNHLYFYWYRQILGQKVEFLVSFYNNEISEKSEIFDDQFSVERPDGSNFTLKIRSTKLEDSAMYFCASSDNGYTFGSGTRLTVV.

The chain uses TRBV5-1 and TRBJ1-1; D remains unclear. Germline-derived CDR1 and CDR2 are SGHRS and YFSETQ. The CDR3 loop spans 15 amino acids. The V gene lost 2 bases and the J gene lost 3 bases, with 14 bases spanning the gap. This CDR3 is CASSFISGAHTEAFF. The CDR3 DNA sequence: TGCGCCAGCAGCTTTATTTCAGGCGCCCACACTGAAGCTTTCTTT.

Written as DNA, the CDR3 is TGTGCCAGCAGTGAAGGGCCAAGCAATCAGCCCCAGCATTTT. The encoded protein is CASSEGPSNQPQHF. V gene TRBV2 combines with J gene TRBJ1-5; D unresolved. Germline CDR1 and CDR2: SNHLY and FYNNEI. The CDR3 runs to 14 residues. V was shortened by 1 base and J by 1 base, with 5 bases between the two germline ends.

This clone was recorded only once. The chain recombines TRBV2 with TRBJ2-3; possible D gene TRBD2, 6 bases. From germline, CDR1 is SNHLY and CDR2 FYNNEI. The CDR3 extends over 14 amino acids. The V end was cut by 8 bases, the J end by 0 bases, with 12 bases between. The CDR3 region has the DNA TGTGCCAGCGGGAGGAGCTCTAGCACAGATACGCAGTATTTT. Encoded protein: CASGRSSSTDTQYF.

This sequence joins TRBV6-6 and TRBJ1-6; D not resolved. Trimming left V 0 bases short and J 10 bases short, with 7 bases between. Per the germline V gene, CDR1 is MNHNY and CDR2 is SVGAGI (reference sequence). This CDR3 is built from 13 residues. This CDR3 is CASSYSNGSPLHF. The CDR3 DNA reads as TGTGCCAGCAGTTACTCGAATGGCTCACCCCTCCACTTT.

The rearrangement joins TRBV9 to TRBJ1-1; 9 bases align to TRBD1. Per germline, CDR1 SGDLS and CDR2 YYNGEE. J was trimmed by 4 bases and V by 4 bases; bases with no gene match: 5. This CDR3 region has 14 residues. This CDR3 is CASSTGGASTEAFF. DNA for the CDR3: TGTGCCAGCAGCACAGGGGGCGCGTCCACTGAAGCTTTCTTT.

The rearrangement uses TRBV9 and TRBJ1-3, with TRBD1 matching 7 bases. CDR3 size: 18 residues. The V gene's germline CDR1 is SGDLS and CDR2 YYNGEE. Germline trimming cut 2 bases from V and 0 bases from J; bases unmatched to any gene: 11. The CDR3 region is CASSVHSMDRSSGNTIYF. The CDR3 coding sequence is TGTGCCAGCAGCGTTCATTCGATGGACAGGAGCTCTGGAAACACCATATATTTT.

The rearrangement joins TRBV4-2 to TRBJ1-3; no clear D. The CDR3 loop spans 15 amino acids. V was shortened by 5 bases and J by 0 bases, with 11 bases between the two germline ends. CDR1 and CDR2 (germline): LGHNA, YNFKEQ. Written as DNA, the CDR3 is TGTGCCAGCAGCAACGGGGTCGTCTCTGGAAACACCATATATTTT. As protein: CASSNGVVSGNTIYF.

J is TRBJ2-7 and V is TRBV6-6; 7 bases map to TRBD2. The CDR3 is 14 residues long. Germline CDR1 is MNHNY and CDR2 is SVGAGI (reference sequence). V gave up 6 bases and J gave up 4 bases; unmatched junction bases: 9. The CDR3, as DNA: TGTGCCAGCAGCCCCCCGACTAGCTCGTACGAGCAGTACTTC. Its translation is CASSPPTSSYEQYF.

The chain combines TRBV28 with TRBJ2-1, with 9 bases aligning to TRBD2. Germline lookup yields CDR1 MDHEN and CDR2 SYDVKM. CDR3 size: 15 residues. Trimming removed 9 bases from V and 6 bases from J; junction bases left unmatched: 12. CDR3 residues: CARRSGRPGCNEQFF. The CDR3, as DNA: TGTGCCAGACGAAGCGGGAGGCCAGGCTGCAATGAGCAGTTCTTC.

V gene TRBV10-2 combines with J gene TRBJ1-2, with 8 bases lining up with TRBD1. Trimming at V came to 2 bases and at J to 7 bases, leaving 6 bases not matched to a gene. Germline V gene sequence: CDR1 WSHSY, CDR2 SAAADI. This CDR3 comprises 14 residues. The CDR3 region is CASSEAGGIGGYTF. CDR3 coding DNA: TGCGCCAGCAGTGAGGCAGGGGGCATAGGTGGCTACACCTTC.

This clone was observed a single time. The CDR3 protein is CASSPQGGVNAGANVLTF. CDR3 in DNA: TGTGCCAGCTCCCCCCAAGGGGGTGTAAACGCTGGGGCCAACGTCCTGACTTTC. The gene calls are TRBV18 and TRBJ2-6; D possibly corresponds to TRBD1 (6 bases). The length of the CDR3 is 18 residues. Germline V lookup: CDR1 KGHSH, CDR2 LQKENI. V was cut by 6 bases and J by 2 bases, with 20 bases left in between.

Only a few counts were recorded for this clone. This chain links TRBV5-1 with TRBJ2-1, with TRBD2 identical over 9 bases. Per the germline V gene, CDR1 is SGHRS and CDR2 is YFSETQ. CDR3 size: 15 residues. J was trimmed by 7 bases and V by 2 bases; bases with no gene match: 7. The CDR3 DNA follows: TGCGCCAGCAGCTTAAACGGCGGGGGGGGGAATGAGCAGTTCTTC. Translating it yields CASSLNGGGGNEQFF.

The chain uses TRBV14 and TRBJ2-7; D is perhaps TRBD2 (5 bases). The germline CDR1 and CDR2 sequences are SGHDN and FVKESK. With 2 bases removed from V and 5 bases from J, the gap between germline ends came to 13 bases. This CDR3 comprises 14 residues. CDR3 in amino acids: CASSQRVFGDEQYF. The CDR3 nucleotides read TGTGCCAGCAGCCAAAGAGTCTTCGGGGACGAGCAGTACTTC.

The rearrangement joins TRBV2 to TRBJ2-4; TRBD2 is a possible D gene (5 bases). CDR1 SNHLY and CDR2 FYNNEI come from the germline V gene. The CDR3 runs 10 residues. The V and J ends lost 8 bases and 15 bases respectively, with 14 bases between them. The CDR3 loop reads CASEGQEPYF. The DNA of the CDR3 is TGTGCCAGCGAGGGCCAGGAACCGTACTTC.

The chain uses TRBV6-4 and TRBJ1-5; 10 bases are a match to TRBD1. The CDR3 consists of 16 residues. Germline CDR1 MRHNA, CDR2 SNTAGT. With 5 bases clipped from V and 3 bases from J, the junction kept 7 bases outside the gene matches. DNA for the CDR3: TGTGCCAGCAGTAGGACAGGGGGGATTCCCAATCAGCCCCAGCATTTT. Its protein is CASSRTGGIPNQPQHF.

The CDR3 loop is CASSREVGGQPQHF. CDR3 DNA sequence: TGTGCCAGCAGCCGGGAGGTAGGTGGTCAGCCCCAGCATTTT. This chain links TRBV6-6 with TRBJ1-5; D not certain. The ends were cut back, 6 bases at V and 6 bases at J, with 15 bases in the middle. This CDR3 is 14 amino acids long. CDR1 and CDR2 (germline): MNHNY, SVGAGI (reference sequence).

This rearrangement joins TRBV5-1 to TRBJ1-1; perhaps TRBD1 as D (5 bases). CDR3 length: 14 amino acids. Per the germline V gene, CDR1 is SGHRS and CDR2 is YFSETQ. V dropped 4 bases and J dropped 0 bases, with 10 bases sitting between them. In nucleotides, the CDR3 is TGCGCCAGCAGCCCGACAGAGCTGAACACTGAAGCTTTCTTT. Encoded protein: CASSPTELNTEAFF.

CDR3 sequence: CASSSPVPDTQYF. CDR3 nucleotide sequence: TGTGCCAGCAGTTCGCCGGTACCAGATACGCAGTATTTT. This chain joins TRBV28 and TRBJ2-3; D not certain. Germline CDR1 reads MDHEN; CDR2 reads SYDVKM. The CDR3 runs 13 residues. Trimming shortened V by 4 bases and J by 4 bases, and 9 bases separated the two germline ends. Full variable domain (missing parts from reference TRBV28 and TRBJ2-3): DVKVTQSSRYLVKRTGEKVFLECVQDMDHENMFWYRQDPGLGLRLIYFSYDVKMKEKGDIPEGYSVSREKKERFSLILESASTNQTSMYLCASSSPVPDTQYFGPGTRLTVL.

The CDR3 DNA follows: TGTGCCAGCAGTTTGGACTGGGGTCAGCCCCAGCATTTT. It translates to CASSLDWGQPQHF. The V call is TRBV27, the J call TRBJ1-5; D remains unclear. Germline loops: CDR1 MNHEY, CDR2 SMNVEV (reference sequence). Between the trimmed V and J ends, which lost 3 bases and 6 bases, there was a span of 9 bases. The CDR3 extends over 13 amino acids.

The CDR3 bases are TGTGCCAGCAGCCTGCTTCGGGTTGGACAGGCAGGCTCCTACGAGCAGTACTTC. Translated, it gives CASSLLRVGQAGSYEQYF. The chain recombines TRBV5-4 with TRBJ2-7, with 7 bases lining up with TRBD1. The CDR3 has 18 residues. V dropped 4 bases and J dropped 0; count of bases not matched to a gene: 16. Germline loops: CDR1 SGHNT, CDR2 YYREEE (reference sequence). Based on the CDR3 plus reference TRBV5-4 and TRBJ2-7, the full variable domain is ETGVTQSPTHLIKTRGQQVTLRCSSQSGHNTVSWYQQALGQGPQFIFQYYREEENGRGNFPPRFSGLQFPNYSSELNVNALELDDSALYLCASSLLRVGQAGSYEQYFGPGTRLTVT.

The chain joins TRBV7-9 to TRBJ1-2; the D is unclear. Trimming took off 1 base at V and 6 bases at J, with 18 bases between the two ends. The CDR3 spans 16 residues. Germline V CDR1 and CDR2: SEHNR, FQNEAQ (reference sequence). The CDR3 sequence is CASSLDLSQREDGYTF. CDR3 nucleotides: TGTGCCAGCAGCTTAGACCTTTCCCAGCGGGAAGATGGCTACACCTTC.

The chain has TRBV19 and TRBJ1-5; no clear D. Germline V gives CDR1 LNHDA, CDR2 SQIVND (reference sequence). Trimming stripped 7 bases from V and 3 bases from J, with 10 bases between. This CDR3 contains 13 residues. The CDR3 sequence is CASNHRDNQPQHF. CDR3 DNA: TGTGCCAGTAACCATCGGGACAATCAGCCCCAGCATTTT.

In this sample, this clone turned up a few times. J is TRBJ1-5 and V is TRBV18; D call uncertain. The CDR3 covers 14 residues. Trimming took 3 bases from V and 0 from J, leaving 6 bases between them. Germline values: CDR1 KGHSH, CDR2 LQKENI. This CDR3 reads CASSPTNSNQPQHF. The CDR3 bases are TGTGCCAGCTCACCGACAAATAGCAATCAGCCCCAGCATTTT.

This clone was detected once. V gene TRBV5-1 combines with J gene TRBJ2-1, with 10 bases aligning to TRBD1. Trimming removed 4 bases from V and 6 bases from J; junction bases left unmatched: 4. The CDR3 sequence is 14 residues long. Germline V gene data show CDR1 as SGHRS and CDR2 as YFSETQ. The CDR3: CASSPRTGGNEQFF. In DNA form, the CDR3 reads TGCGCCAGCAGCCCGCGGACAGGGGGCAATGAGCAGTTCTTC.

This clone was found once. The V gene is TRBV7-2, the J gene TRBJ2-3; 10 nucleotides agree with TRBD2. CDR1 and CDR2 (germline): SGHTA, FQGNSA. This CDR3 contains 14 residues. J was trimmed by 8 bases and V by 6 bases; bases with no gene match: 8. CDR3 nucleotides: TGTGCCAGCAGGGTTAGCGGGGGGTGGGGTACGCAGTATTTT. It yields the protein CASRVSGGWGTQYF.

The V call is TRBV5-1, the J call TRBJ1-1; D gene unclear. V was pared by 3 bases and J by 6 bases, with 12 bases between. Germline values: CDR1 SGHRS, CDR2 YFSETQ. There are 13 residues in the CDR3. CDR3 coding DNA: TGCGCCAGCAGCTCTGGGCAGTGGTCTGAAGCTTTCTTT. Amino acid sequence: CASSSGQWSEAFF.

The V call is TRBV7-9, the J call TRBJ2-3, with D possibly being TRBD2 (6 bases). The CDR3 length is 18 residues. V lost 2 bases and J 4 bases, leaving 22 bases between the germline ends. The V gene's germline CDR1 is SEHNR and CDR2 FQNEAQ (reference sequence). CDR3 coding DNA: TGTGCCAGCAGCTTATTCTCCGGACTAACTAGGAAGGCAGATACGCAGTATTTT. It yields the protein CASSLFSGLTRKADTQYF.